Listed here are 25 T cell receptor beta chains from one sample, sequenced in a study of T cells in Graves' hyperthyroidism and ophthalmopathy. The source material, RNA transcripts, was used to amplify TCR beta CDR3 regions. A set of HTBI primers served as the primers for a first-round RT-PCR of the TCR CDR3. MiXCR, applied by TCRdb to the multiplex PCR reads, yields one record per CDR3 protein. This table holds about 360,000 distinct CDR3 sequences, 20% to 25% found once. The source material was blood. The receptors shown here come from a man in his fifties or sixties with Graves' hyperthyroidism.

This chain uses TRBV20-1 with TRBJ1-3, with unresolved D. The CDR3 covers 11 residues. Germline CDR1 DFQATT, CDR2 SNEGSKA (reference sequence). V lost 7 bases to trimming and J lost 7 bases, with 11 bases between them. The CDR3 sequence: CSVETFNTIYF. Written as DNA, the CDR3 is TGCAGTGTCGAGACATTTAACACCATATATTTT.

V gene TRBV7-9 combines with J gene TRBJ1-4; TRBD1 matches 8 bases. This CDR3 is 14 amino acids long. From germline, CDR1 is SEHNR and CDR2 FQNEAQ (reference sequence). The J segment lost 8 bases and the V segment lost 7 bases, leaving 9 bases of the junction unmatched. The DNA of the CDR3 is TGTGCCAGCACCGTGACAGGGGTTGGAGAAAAACTGTTTTTT. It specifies CASTVTGVGEKLFF.

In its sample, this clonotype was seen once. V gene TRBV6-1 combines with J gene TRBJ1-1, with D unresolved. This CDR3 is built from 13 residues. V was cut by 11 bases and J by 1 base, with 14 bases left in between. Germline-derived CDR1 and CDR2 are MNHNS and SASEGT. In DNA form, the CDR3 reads TGTGCCTCAAAGTACTCGGGGAACACTGAAGCTTTCTTT. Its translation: CASKYSGNTEAFF.

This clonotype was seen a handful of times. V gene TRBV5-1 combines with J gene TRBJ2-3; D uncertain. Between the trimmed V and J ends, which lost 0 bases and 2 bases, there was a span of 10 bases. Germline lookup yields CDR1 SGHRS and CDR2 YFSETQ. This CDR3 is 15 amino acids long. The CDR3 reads CASSLDRADTDTQYF. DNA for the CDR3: TGCGCCAGCAGCTTGGATCGTGCGGACACAGATACGCAGTATTTT.

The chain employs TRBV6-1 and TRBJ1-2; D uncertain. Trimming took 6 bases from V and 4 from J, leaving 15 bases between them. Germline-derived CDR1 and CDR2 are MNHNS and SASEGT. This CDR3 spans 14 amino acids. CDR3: CASSVEVALYGYTF. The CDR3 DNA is TGTGCCAGCAGCGTGGAGGTAGCTCTCTATGGCTACACCTTC.

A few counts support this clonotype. CDR3 loop: CASSLKRGLGGTEAFF. The CDR3, as DNA: TGTGCCAGCAGTTTAAAGAGGGGATTAGGGGGAACTGAAGCTTTCTTT. The chain is built from TRBV28 and TRBJ1-1; TRBD1 is a possible D gene (6 bases). This CDR3 has 16 amino acids. CDR1 is MDHEN, CDR2 SYDVKM, per germline. The germline V and J ends were trimmed by 2 bases and 5 bases, with 18 bases remaining between them. The full variable domain, with the rest looked up from reference TRBV28 and TRBJ1-1, is DVKVTQSSRYLVKRTGEKVFLECVQDMDHENMFWYRQDPGLGLRLIYFSYDVKMKEKGDIPEGYSVSREKKERFSLILESASTNQTSMYLCASSLKRGLGGTEAFFGQGTRLTVV.

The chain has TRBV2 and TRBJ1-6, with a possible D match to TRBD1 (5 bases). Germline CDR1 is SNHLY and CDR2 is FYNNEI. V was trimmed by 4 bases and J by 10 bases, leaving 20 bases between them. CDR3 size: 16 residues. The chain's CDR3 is CASSGQGISRQSPLHF. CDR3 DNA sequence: TGTGCCAGCAGTGGGCAGGGAATATCAAGGCAGTCACCCCTCCACTTT.

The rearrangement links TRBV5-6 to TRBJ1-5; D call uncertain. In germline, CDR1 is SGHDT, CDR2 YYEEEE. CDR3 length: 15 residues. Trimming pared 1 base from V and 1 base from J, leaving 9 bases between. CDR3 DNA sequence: TGTGCCAGCAGCTTGTGGCAGACAAGCAATCAGCCCCAGCATTTT. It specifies CASSLWQTSNQPQHF. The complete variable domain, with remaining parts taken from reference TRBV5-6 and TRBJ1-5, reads DAGVTQSPTHLIKTRGQQVTLRCSPKSGHDTVSWYQQALGQGPQFIFQYYEEEERQRGNFPDRFSGHQFPNYSSELNVNALLLGDSALYLCASSLWQTSNQPQHFGDGTRLSIL.

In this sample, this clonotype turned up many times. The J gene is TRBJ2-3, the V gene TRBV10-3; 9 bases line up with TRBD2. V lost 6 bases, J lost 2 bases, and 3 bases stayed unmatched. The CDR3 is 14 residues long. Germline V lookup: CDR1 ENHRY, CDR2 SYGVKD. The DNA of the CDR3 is TGTGCCATCAGCCCGGGACTAGCCACAGATACGCAGTATTTT. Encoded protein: CAISPGLATDTQYF.

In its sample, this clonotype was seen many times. The CDR3 coding sequence is TGCGCCAGCAGCTTGGCCGGAGGGGCGGCTGAAGCTTTCTTT. Translated, it gives CASSLAGGAAEAFF. The chain joins TRBV5-1 to TRBJ1-1, with D perhaps matching TRBD1 (5 bases). V lost 0 bases and J 6 bases, leaving 12 bases between the germline ends. CDR1 SGHRS and CDR2 YFSETQ come from the germline V gene. The CDR3 runs 14 residues. The full variable domain, its missing parts supplied by reference TRBV5-1 and TRBJ1-1, is KAGVTQTPRYLIKTRGQQVTLSCSPISGHRSVSWYQQTPGQGLQFLFEYFSETQRNKGNFPGRFSGRQFSNSRSEMNVSTLELGDSALYLCASSLAGGAAEAFFGQGTRLTVV.

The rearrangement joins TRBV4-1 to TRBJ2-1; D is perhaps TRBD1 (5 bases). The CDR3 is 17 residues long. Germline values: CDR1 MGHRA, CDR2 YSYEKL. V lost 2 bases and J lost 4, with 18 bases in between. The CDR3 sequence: CASSQTEERGRYNEQFF. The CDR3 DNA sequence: TGCGCCAGCAGCCAAACTGAGGAAAGGGGTCGGTACAATGAGCAGTTCTTC.

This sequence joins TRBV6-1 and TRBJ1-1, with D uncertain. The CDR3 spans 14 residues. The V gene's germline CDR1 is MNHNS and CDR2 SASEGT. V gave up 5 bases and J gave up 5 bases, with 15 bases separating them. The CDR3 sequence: CASSNPDVATEAFF. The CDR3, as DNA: TGTGCCAGCAGTAACCCCGACGTGGCGACTGAAGCTTTCTTT.

CDR3 amino acids: CASSPGTGGDYGYTF. Here the CDR3 DNA reads TGCGCCAGCAGCCCAGGGACAGGAGGGGACTATGGCTACACCTTC. This chain links TRBV5-1 with TRBJ1-2; 8 bases match TRBD1. The CDR3 contains 15 residues. Germline V lookup: CDR1 SGHRS, CDR2 YFSETQ. J gave up 3 bases and V 4 bases, and 8 bases lay outside the gene matches.

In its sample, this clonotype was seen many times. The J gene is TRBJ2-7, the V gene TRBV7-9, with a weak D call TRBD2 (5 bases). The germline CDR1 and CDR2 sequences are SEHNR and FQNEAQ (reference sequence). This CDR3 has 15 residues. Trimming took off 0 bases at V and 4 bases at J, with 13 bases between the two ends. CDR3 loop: CASSLAHEGVYEQYF. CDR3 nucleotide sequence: TGTGCCAGCAGCTTAGCGCATGAGGGAGTATACGAGCAGTACTTC.

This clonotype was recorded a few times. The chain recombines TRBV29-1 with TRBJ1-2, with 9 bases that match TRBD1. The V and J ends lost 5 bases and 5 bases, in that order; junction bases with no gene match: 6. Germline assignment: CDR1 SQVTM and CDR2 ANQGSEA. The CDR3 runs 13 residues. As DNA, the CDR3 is TGCAGCGTTACACAGGGGGCAGGGTATGGCTACACCTTC. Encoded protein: CSVTQGAGYGYTF.

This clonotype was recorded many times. The CDR3 loop is CASSLGGTSTDTQYF. CDR3 sequence (DNA): TGTGCCAGCAGCTTAGGCGGGACAAGCACAGATACGCAGTATTTT. The J gene is TRBJ2-3, the V gene TRBV7-3, with D perhaps matching TRBD1 or TRBD2 (6 bases each). The V and J ends lost 2 bases and 0 bases respectively, with 9 bases between them. Germline CDR1 SGHTA, CDR2 FQGTGA. The CDR3 runs 15 residues. Combining the CDR3 with reference TRBV7-3 and TRBJ2-3 gives the whole variable domain GAGVSQTPSNKVTEKGKYVELRCDPISGHTALYWYRQSLGQGPEFLIYFQGTGAADDSGLPNDRFFAVRPEGSVSTLKIQRTERGDSAVYLCASSLGGTSTDTQYFGPGTRLTVL.

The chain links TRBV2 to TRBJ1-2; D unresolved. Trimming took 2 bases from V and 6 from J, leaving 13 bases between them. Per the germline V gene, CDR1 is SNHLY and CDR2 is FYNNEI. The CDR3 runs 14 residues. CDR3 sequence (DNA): TGTGCCAGCAGTGAAAGGGCGGGGAACGATGGCTACACCTTC. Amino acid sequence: CASSERAGNDGYTF.

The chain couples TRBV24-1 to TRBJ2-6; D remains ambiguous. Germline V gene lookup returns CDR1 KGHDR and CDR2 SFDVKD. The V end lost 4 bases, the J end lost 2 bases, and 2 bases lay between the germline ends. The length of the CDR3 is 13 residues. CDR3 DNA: TGTGCCACCAGTGAAGCTGGGGCCAACGTCCTGACTTTC. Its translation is CATSEAGANVLTF.

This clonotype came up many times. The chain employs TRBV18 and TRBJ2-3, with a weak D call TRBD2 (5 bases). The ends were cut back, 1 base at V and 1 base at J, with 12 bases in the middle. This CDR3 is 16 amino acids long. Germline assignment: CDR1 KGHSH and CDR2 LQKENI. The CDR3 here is CASSPRAGGGTDTQYF. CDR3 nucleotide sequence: TGTGCCAGCTCACCACGGGCCGGAGGTGGCACAGATACGCAGTATTTT.

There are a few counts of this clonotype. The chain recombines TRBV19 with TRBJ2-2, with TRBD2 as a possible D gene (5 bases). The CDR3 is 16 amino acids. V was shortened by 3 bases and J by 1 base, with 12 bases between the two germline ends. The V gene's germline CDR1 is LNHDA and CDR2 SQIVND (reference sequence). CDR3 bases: TGTGCCAGTAGTATCCCGGACTCGAAGAACACCGGGGAGCTGTTTTTT. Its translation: CASSIPDSKNTGELFF.

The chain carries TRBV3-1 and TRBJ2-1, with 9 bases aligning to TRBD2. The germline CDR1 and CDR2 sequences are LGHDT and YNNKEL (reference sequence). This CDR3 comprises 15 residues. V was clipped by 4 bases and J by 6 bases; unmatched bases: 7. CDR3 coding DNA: TGTGCCAGCAGCCCGGTAGCGGGAGCCATCAATGAGCAGTTCTTC. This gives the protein CASSPVAGAINEQFF.

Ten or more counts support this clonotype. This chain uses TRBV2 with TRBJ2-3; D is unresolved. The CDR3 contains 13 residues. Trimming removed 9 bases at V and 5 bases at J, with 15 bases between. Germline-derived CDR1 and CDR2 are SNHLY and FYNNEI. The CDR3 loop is CARAGLLGDTQYF. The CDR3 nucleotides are TGTGCCAGGGCTGGGCTCCTGGGAGATACGCAGTATTTT.

CDR3 in DNA: TGCAGTGCAATGAGCCTCCAAGAGACCCAGTACTTC. Encoded protein: CSAMSLQETQYF. This chain links TRBV20-1 with TRBJ2-5; D is unresolved. CDR1 and CDR2 (germline): DFQATT, SNEGSKA (reference sequence). The CDR3 is 12 amino acids. Trimming left V 6 bases short and J 1 base short, with 9 bases between.

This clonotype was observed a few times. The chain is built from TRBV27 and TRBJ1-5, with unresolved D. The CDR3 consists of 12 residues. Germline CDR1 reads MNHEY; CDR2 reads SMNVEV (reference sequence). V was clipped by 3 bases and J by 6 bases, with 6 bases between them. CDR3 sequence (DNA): TGTGCCAGCAGTTTGTACGGTCAGCCCCAGCATTTT. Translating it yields CASSLYGQPQHF.

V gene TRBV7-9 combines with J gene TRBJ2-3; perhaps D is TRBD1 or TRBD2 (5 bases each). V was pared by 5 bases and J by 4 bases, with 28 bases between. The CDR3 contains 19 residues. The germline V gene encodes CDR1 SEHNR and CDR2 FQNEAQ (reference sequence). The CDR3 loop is CASSPAGSHTSSGSDTQYF. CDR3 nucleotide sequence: TGTGCCAGCAGCCCGGCAGGGAGCCACACTAGTTCTGGTTCAGATACGCAGTATTTT.